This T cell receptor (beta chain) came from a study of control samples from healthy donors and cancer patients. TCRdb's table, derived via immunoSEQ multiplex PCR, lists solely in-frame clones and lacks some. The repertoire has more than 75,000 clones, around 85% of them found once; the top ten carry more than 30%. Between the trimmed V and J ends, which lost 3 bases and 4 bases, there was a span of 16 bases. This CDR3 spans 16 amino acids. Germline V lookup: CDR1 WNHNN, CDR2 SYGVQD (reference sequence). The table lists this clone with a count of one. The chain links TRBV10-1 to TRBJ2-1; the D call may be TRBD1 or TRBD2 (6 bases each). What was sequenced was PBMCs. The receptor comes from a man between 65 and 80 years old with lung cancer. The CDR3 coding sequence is TGCGCCAGCAGTGACCCGGGGGCTAGAGGTTACAATGAGCAGTTCTTC. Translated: CASSDPGARGYNEQFF.